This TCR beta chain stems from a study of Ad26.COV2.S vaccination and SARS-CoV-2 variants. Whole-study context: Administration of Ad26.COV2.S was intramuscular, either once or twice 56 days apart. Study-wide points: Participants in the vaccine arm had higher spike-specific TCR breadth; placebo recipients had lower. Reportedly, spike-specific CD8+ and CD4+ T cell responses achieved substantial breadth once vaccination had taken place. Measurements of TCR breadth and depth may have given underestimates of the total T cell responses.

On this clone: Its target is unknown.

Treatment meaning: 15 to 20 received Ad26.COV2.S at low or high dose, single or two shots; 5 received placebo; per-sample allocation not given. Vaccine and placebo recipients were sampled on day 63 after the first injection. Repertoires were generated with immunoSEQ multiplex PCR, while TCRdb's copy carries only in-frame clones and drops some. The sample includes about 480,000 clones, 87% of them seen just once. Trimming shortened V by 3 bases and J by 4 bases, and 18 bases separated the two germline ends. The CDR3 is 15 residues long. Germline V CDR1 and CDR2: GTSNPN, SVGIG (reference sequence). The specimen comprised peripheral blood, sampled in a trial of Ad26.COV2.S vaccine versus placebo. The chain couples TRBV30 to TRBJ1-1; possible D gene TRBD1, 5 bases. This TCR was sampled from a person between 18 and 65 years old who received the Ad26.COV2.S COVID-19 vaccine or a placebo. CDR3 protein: CAWSAGGRVSTEAFF. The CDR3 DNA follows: TGTGCCTGGAGCGCCGGGGGTCGTGTGAGCACTGAAGCTTTCTTT.